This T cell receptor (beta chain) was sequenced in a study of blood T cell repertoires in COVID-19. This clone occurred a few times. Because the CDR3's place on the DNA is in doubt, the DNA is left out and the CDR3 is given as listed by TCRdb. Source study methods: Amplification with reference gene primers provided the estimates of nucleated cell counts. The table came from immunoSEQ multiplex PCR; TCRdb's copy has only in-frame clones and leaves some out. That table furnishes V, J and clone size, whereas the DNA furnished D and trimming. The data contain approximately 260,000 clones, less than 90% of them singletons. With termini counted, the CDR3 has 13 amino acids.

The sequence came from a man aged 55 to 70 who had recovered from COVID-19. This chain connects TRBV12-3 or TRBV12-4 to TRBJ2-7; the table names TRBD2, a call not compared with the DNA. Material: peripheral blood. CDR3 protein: CASSSFGEGEQYF.